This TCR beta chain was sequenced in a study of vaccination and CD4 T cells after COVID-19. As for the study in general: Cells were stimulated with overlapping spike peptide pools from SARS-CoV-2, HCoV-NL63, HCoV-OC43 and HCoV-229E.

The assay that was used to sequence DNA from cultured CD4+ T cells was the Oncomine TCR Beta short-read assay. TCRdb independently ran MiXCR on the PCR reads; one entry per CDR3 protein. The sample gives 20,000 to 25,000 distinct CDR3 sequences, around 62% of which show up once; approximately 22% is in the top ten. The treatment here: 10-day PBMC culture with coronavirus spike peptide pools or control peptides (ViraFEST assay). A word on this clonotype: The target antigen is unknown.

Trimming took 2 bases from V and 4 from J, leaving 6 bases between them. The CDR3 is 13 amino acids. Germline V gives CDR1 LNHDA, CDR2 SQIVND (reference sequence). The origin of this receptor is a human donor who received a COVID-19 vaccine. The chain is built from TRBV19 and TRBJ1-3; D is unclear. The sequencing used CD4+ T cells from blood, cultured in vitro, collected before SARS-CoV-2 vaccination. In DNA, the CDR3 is TGTGCCAGTAGTATACGAGGCGGAAACACCATATATTTT. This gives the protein CASSIRGGNTIYF.